Listed below are T cell receptor beta chains from one sample, sequenced in a study of blood T cell repertoires in COVID-19. Here immunoSEQ multiplex PCR was the method, and the copy in TCRdb shows in-frame clones only, minus some. The sample shows 250,000 to 300,000 clones, roughly nine tenths of them seen only once. Sequencing input: peripheral blood. Every receptor here comes from a woman aged 25 to 39 with COVID-19, enrolled during active disease. The CDR3 runs from the conserved cysteine through the conserved F or W. Fields, in order: D gene, V gene, J gene, clone size, CDR3 DNA, CDR3 protein. The D gene is left open where the match is weak. Expanded clones are given a class, and other clones once, few, many or no size at all.

d_call: NA; v_call: TRBV5-1; j_call: TRBJ1-4; clone_size: NA; cdr3_nt: TGCGCCAGCAGCTTGGTTGGGCTTTCAGATGAAAAACTGTTTTTT; cdr3_aa: CASSLVGLSDEKLFF
d_call: NA; v_call: TRBV7-2; j_call: TRBJ2-3; clone_size: NA; cdr3_nt: TGTGCCAGCAGCCGGAGGGGCGGGAATACGCAGTATTTT; cdr3_aa: CASSRRGGNTQYF
d_call: TRBD2; v_call: TRBV5-1; j_call: TRBJ2-7; clone_size: NA; cdr3_nt: TGCGCCAGCAGCTTGGATACTAGCGGGAGAATCCGCGTCTACGAGCAGTACTTC; cdr3_aa: CASSLDTSGRIRVYEQYF
d_call: TRBD2; v_call: TRBV14; j_call: TRBJ2-7; clone_size: NA; cdr3_nt: TGTGCCAGCAGCCGATATAGCGGGTCGAGCTCCTACGAGCAGTACTTC; cdr3_aa: CASSRYSGSSSYEQYF
d_call: NA; v_call: TRBV10-2; j_call: TRBJ2-1; clone_size: NA; cdr3_nt: TGCGCCAGCAGTGAGTCTAGGGGATACAATGAGCAGTTCTTC; cdr3_aa: CASSESRGYNEQFF
d_call: TRBD2; v_call: TRBV6-5; j_call: TRBJ2-1; clone_size: once; cdr3_nt: TGTGCCAGCAGAGGTAGCGGGGGCTCCTACAATGAGCAGTTCTTC; cdr3_aa: CASRGSGGSYNEQFF
d_call: TRBD1; v_call: TRBV5-1; j_call: TRBJ2-3; clone_size: once; cdr3_nt: TGCGCCAGCAGCCCGTCGACAGGGGGCAGTCCAGATACGCAGTATTTT; cdr3_aa: CASSPSTGGSPDTQYF
d_call: NA; v_call: TRBV12-3/TRBV12-4; j_call: TRBJ1-1; clone_size: NA; cdr3_nt: TGTGCCAGCAGTTTGGTGTACGCGACTGAAGCTTTCTTT; cdr3_aa: CASSLVYATEAFF
d_call: TRBD1; v_call: TRBV27; j_call: TRBJ1-2; clone_size: NA; cdr3_nt: TGTGCCAGCAGTCCTTTCTCGACAGGGGCCTATGGCTACACCTTC; cdr3_aa: CASSPFSTGAYGYTF
d_call: TRBD1; v_call: TRBV6-6; j_call: TRBJ1-2; clone_size: NA; cdr3_nt: TGTGCCAGCAGTTCGACAGGGAAGGGCTATGGCTACACCTTC; cdr3_aa: CASSSTGKGYGYTF
d_call: TRBD2; v_call: TRBV5-1; j_call: TRBJ2-5; clone_size: many; cdr3_nt: TGCGCCAGCAGCGAGAGGACTAGCGGGAGGGGGGAGACCCAGTACTTC; cdr3_aa: CASSERTSGRGETQYF
d_call: TRBD1; v_call: TRBV27; j_call: TRBJ2-7; clone_size: NA; cdr3_nt: TGTGCCAGCAGTTCCGAGGGACAGGGGTTCTACGAGCAGTACTTC; cdr3_aa: CASSSEGQGFYEQYF